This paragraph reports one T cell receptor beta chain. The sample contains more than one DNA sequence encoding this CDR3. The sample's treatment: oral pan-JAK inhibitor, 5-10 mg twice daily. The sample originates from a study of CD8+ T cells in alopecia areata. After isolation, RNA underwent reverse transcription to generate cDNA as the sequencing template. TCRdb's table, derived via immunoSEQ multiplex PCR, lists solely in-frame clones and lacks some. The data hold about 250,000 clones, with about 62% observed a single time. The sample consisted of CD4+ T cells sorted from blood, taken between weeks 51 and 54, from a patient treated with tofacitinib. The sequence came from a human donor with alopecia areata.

CDR3: CSAWGRTEAFF. The DNA of the CDR3 is TGCAGTGCCTGGGGGAGGACTGAAGCTTTCTTT. The chain is built from TRBV20-1 and TRBJ1-1; possibly TRBD1 for D (5 bases). Germline V gene lookup returns CDR1 DFQATT and CDR2 SNEGSKA (reference sequence). The CDR3 sequence is 11 residues long. The V end lost 6 bases, the J end lost 5 bases, and 10 bases lay between the germline ends.